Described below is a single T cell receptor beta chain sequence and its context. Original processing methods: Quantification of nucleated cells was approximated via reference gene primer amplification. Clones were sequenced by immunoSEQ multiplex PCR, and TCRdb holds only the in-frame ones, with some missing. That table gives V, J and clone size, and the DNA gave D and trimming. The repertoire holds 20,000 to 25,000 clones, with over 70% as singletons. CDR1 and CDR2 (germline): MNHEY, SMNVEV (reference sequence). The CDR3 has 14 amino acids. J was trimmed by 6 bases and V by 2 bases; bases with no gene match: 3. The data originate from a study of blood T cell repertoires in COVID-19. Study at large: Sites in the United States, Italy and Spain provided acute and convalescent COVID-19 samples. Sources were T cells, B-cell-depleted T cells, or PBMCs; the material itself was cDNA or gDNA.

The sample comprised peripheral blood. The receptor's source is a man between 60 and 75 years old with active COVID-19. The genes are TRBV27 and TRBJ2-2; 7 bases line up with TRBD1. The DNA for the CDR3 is TGTGCCAGCAGTTTAGGGCAGGGGGCCGGGGAGCTGTTTTTT. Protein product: CASSLGQGAGELFF.